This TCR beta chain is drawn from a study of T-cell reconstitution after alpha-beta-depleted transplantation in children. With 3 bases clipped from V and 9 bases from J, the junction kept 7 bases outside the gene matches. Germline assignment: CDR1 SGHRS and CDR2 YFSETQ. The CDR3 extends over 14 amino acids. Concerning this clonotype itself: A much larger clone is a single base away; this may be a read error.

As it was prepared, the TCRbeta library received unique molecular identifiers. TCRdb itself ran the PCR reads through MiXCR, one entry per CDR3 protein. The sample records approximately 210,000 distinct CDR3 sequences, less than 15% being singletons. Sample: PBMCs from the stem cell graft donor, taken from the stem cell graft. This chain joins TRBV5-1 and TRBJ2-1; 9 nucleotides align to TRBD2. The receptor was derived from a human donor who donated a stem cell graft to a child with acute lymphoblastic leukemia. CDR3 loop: CASSSGLAETEQFF. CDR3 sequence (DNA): TGCGCCAGCAGCTCGGGACTAGCCGAGACTGAGCAGTTCTTC. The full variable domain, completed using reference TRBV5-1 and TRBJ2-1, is KAGVTQTPRYLIKTRGQQVTLSCSPISGHRSVSWYQQTPGQGLQFLFEYFSETQRNKGNFPGRFSGRQFSNSRSEMNVSTLELGDSALYLCASSSGLAETEQFFGPGTRLTVL.